The table lists the clone carrying this TCR beta chain with a count of one. Its antigen is as yet unknown. These data are taken from a study of T cell responses to AZD1222 COVID-19 vaccine. General study results and limits: Mapped onto spike, vaccine-associated CD4 TCRs spanned it and were dominant at 160-218 and 743-854. The sample set comprised mostly white British donors with more females, and clonal diversity was possibly underestimated. Nearly half of spike-specific TCRs reportedly target variant regions that are unmutated in the B.1.351 and B.1.1.7 variants.

Here immunoSEQ multiplex PCR was the method, and the copy in TCRdb shows in-frame clones only, minus some. The sample has 120,000 or so clones; about 87% are singletons. The germline CDR1 and CDR2 sequences are SGHNT and YENEEA. Trimming cost V 5 bases and J 8 bases, with 22 bases left between them. CDR3 length equals 16 residues. The receptor comes from an adult in good health. The material was peripheral blood, obtained on day 0 of AZD1222 vaccination. The rearrangement links TRBV11-3 to TRBJ2-1, with D unresolved. CDR3 DNA sequence: TGTGCCAGCAGCGCAAATAGGATCTCTGTTGGGGATGAGCAGTTCTTC. It codes for CASSANRISVGDEQFF.